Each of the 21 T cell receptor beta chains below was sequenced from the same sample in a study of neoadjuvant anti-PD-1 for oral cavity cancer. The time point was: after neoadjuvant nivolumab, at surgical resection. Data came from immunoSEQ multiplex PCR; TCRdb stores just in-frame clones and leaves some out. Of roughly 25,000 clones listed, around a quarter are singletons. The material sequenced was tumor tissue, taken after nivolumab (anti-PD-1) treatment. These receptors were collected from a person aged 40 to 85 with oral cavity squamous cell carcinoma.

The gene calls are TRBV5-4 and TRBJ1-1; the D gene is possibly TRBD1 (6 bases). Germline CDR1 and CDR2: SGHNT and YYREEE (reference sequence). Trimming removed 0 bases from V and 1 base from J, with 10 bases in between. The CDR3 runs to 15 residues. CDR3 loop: CASSLGGGPNTEAFF. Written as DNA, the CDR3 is TGTGCCAGCAGCTTGGGAGGGGGGCCGAACACTGAAGCTTTCTTT.

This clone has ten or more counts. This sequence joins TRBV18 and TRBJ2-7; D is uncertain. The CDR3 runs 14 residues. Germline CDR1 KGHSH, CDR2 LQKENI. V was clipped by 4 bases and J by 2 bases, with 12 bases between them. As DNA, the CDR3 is TGTGCCAGCTCACGTAACACGATCACCTACGAGCAGTACTTC. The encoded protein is CASSRNTITYEQYF. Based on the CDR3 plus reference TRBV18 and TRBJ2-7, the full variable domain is NAGVMQNPRHLVRRRGQEARLRCSPMKGHSHVYWYRQLPEEGLKFMVYLQKENIIDESGMPKERFSAEFPKEGPSILRIQQVVRGDSAAYFCASSRNTITYEQYFGPGTRLTVT.

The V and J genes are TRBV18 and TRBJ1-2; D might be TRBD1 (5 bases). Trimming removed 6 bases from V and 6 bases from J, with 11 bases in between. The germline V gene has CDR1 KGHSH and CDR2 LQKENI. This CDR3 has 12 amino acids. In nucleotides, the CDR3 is TGTGCCAGCTCTGGAAGGGGCAATGGCTACACCTTC. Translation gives CASSGRGNGYTF.

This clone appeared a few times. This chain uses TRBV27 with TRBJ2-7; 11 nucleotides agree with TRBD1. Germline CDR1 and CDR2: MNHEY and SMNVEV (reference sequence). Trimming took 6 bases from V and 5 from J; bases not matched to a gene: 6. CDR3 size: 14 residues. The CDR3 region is CASSQDRGPNEQYF. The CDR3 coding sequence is TGTGCCAGCAGCCAGGACAGGGGGCCCAACGAGCAGTACTTC.

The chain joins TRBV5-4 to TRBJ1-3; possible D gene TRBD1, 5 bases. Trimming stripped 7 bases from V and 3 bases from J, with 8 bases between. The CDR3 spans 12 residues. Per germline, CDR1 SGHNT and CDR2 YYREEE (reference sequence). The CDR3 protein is CASRDGGNTIYF. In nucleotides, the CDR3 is TGTGCCAGCCGGGACGGTGGAAACACCATATATTTT.

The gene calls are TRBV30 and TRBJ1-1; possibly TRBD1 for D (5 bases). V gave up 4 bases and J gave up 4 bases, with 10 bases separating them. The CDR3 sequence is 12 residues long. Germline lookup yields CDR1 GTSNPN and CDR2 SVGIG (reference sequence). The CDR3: CAWTGGTTEAFF. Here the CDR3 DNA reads TGTGCCTGGACGGGGGGTACCACTGAAGCTTTCTTT.

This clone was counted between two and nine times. CDR3: CASADRAAMNTEAFF. CDR3 bases: TGTGCCAGCGCGGACAGGGCGGCAATGAACACTGAAGCTTTCTTT. The chain links TRBV2 to TRBJ1-1, with TRBD1 matching over 8 bases. CDR1 and CDR2 (germline): SNHLY, FYNNEI. With V trimmed by 8 bases and J by 0 bases, 8 bases remained unmatched. The CDR3 loop spans 15 amino acids.

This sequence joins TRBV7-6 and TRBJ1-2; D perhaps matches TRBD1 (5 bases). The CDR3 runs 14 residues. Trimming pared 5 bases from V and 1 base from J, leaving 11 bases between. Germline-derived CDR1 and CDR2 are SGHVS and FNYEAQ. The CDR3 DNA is TGTGCCAGCAGCCCCATGACAGATAACTATGGCTACACCTTC. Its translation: CASSPMTDNYGYTF.

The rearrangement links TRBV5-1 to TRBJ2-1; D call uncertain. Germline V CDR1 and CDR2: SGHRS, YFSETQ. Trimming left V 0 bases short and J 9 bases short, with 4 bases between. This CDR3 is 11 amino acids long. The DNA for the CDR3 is TGCGCCAGCAGCTTGGAGGGTGAGCAGTTCTTC. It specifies CASSLEGEQFF. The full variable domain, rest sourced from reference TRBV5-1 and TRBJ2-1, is KAGVTQTPRYLIKTRGQQVTLSCSPISGHRSVSWYQQTPGQGLQFLFEYFSETQRNKGNFPGRFSGRQFSNSRSEMNVSTLELGDSALYLCASSLEGEQFFGPGTRLTVL.

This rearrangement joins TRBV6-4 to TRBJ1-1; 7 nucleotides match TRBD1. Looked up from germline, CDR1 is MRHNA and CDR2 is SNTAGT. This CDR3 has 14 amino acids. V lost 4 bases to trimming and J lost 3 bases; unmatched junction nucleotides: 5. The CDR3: CASSVDRADTEAFF. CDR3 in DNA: TGTGCCAGCAGTGTCGACAGGGCTGACACTGAAGCTTTCTTT.

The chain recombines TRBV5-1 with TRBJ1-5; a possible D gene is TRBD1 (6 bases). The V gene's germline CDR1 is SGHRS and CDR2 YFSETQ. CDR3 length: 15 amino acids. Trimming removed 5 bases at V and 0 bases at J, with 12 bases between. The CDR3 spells CASRGDINSNQPQHF. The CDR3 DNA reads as TGCGCCAGCAGGGGGGACATAAATAGCAATCAGCCCCAGCATTTT. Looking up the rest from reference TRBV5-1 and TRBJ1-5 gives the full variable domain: KAGVTQTPRYLIKTRGQQVTLSCSPISGHRSVSWYQQTPGQGLQFLFEYFSETQRNKGNFPGRFSGRQFSNSRSEMNVSTLELGDSALYLCASRGDINSNQPQHFGDGTRLSIL.

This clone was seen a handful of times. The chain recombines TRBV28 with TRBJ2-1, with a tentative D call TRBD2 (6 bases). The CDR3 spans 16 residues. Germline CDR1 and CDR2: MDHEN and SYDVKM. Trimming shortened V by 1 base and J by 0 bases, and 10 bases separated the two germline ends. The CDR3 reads CASSLLGGSSYNEQFF. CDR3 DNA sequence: TGTGCCAGCAGTTTATTGGGGGGTAGCTCCTACAATGAGCAGTTCTTC.

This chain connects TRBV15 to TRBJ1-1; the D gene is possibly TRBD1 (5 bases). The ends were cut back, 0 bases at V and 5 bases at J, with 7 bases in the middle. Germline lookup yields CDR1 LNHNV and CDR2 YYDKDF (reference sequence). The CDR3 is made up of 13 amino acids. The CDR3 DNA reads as TGTGCCACCAGCAGAGACAGGGTTACTGAAGCTTTCTTT. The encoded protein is CATSRDRVTEAFF.

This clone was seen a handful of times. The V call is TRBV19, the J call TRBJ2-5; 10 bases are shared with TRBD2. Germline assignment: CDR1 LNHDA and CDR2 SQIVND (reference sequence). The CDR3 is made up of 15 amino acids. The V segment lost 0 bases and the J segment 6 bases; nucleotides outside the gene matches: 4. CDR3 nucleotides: TGTGCCAGTAGTATAGATAGCGGGGGGTCGAAGACCCAGTACTTC. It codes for CASSIDSGGSKTQYF.

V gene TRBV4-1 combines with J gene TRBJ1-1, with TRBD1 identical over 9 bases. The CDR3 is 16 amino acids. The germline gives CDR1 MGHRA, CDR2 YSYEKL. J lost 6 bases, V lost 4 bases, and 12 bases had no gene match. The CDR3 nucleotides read TGCGCCAGCAGCCGAGAGGGGGTCAGACAGGGGGCTGAAGCTTTCTTT. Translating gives CASSREGVRQGAEAFF.

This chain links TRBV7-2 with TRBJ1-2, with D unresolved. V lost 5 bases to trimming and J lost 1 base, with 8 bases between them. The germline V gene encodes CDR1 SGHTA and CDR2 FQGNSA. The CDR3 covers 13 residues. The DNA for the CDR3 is TGTGCCAGCAGCCTCGGAGGTAACTATGGCTACACCTTC. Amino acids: CASSLGGNYGYTF. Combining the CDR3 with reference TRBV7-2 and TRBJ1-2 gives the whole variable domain GAGVSQSPSNKVTEKGKDVELRCDPISGHTALYWYRQSLGQGLEFLIYFQGNSAPDKSGLPSDRFSAERTGGSVSTLTIQRTQQEDSAVYLCASSLGGNYGYTFGSGTRLTVV.

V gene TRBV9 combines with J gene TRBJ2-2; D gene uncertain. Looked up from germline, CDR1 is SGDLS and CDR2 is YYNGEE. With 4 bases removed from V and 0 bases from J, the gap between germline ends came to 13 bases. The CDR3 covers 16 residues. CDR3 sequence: CASSPRQASNTGELFF. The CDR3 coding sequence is TGTGCCAGCAGCCCCCGTCAGGCGTCGAACACCGGGGAGCTGTTTTTT.

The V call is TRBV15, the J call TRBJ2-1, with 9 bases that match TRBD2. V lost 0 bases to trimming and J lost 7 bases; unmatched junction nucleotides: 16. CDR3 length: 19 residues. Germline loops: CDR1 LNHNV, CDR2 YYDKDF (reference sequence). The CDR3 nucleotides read TGTGCCACCAGCAGAGATGATGGGTCAGCGGGGGGTCCATCTAATGAGCAGTTCTTC. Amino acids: CATSRDDGSAGGPSNEQFF.

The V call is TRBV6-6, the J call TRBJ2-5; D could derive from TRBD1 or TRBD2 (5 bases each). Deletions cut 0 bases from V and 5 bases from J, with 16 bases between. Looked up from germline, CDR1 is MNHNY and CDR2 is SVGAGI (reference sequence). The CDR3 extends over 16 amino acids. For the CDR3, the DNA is TGTGCCAGCAGTTACTCGATTTCTAGAGGGGAGGAGACCCAGTACTTC. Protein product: CASSYSISRGEETQYF.

The CDR3 protein is CASSVRTGNTEAFF. In nucleotides, the CDR3 is TGTGCCAGCAGCGTGAGGACAGGGAACACTGAAGCTTTCTTT. The V and J genes are TRBV9 and TRBJ1-1; TRBD1 matches at 7 bases. After removal of 2 bases from V and 1 base from J, the junction contained 2 bases not matched to a gene. Germline CDR1 reads SGDLS; CDR2 reads YYNGEE. This CDR3 has 14 amino acids.

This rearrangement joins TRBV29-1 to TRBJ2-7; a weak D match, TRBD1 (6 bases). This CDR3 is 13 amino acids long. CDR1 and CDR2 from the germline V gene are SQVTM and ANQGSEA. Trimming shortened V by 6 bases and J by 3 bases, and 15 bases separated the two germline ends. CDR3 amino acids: CSVDKDRVYEQYF. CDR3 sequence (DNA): TGCAGCGTCGATAAGGACAGAGTCTACGAGCAGTACTTC.